This entry lists 21 T cell receptor beta chains sequenced from one sample in a study of graft-versus-host responses after intestinal transplantation. For these TCRs, the target antigens are not known. Generated by immunoSEQ multiplex PCR, the TCRdb table keeps only in-frame clones and is missing some. The table records around 100,000 clones, about nine tenths of them present only once. Sequenced material: unstimulated CD4+ T cells sorted from spleen or lymph node cells, taken before transplant. The receptors were sampled from a human donor who was the organ donor for an intestinal transplant.

The chain joins TRBV4-2 to TRBJ2-5, with 11 bases lining up with TRBD2. This CDR3 has 17 amino acids. The V gene end was trimmed by 0 bases and the J gene end by 0 bases; junction bases not matched to a gene: 3. The germline CDR1 and CDR2 sequences are LGHNA and YNFKEQ. CDR3 DNA sequence: TGTGCCAGCAGCCAAGATCAACTAGCGGGGGACCAAGAGACCCAGTACTTC. Translated, it gives CASSQDQLAGDQETQYF.

As regards this clone: Other DNA sequences from this sample encode an identical CDR3 as well. V usage is TRBV5-1 and J usage is TRBJ2-5; TRBD1 is a possible D gene (6 bases). The CDR3 has 14 amino acids. CDR1 and CDR2 from the germline V gene are SGHRS and YFSETQ. V was trimmed by 0 bases and J by 3 bases, leaving 9 bases between them. The CDR3 nucleotides read TGCGCCAGCAGCTTGGCGTCAGGGGAAGAGACCCAGTACTTC. It translates to CASSLASGEETQYF.

This clone has only one observation. The chain combines TRBV7-3 with TRBJ2-3; the match to TRBD2 covers 9 bases. The CDR3 loop spans 14 amino acids. The germline V gene has CDR1 SGHTA and CDR2 FQGTGA. Trimming took 5 bases from V and 4 from J; bases not matched to a gene: 4. CDR3 protein: CASSRGGAADTQYF. In nucleotides, the CDR3 is TGTGCCAGCAGCCGCGGGGGGGCAGCAGATACGCAGTATTTT.

This clone was seen a single time. The rearrangement joins TRBV6-1 to TRBJ2-3; 8 bases fit TRBD2. Trimming removed 4 bases from V and 4 bases from J; junction bases left unmatched: 16. The length of the CDR3 is 18 residues. Per the germline V gene, CDR1 is MNHNS and CDR2 is SASEGT. CDR3 amino acids: CASSVSPRGLAEADTQYF. CDR3 coding DNA: TGTGCCAGCAGTGTTAGTCCCCGTGGACTAGCCGAGGCAGATACGCAGTATTTT.

This chain joins TRBV2 and TRBJ1-2; tentative D call: TRBD1 (5 bases). V shed 3 bases and J shed 7 bases, with 15 bases lying between them. The CDR3 loop spans 14 amino acids. Germline CDR1 reads SNHLY; CDR2 reads FYNNEI. The CDR3 loop is CASSDGSRVGGYTF. DNA of the CDR3: TGTGCCAGCAGTGATGGAAGCAGGGTGGGTGGCTACACCTTC.

The chain employs TRBV9 and TRBJ2-2; 7 positions agree with TRBD1. Germline-derived CDR1 and CDR2 are SGDLS and YYNGEE. Unmatched junction bases numbered 20, after V lost 6 bases and J lost 9 bases. The CDR3 extends over 17 amino acids. CDR3 DNA: TGTGCCAGCACCGCTTCCGGACTCGGTAGGGGGCCCCGGGAGCTGTTTTTT. Encoded protein: CASTASGLGRGPRELFF.

The chain recombines TRBV7-9 with TRBJ2-5; TRBD1 matches 9 bases. V was clipped by 5 bases and J by 5 bases; unmatched bases: 15. The CDR3 has 17 residues. Germline-derived CDR1 and CDR2 are SEHNR and FQNEAQ (reference sequence). The CDR3 DNA follows: TGTGCCAGCAGCACACAGTCCGACAGGGGGGCATGGGAGACCCAGTACTTC. Its protein product is CASSTQSDRGAWETQYF.

The V and J genes are TRBV4-1 and TRBJ2-4, with 13 bases aligning to TRBD2. The V gene end was trimmed by 4 bases and the J gene end by 3 bases; junction bases not matched to a gene: 15. There are 20 residues in the CDR3. Per germline, CDR1 MGHRA and CDR2 YSYEKL. CDR3 region: CASSPATGTSGEPFKNIQYF. DNA of the CDR3: TGCGCCAGCAGCCCAGCTACCGGGACTAGCGGGGAGCCCTTCAAAAACATTCAGTACTTC.

The DNA of the CDR3 is TGCGCCAGCAGCCAAGAGTCGGGTCCCTCCTACGAGCAGTACTTC. This sequence encodes CASSQESGPSYEQYF. This rearrangement joins TRBV4-3 to TRBJ2-7; D not certain. This CDR3 has 15 residues. Germline CDR1 is LGHNA and CDR2 is YSLEER. With 0 bases removed from V and 0 bases from J, the gap between germline ends came to 9 bases.

This clone came up a few times. V and J are TRBV28 and TRBJ1-2; TRBD1 is a possible D gene (6 bases). The V gene's germline CDR1 is MDHEN and CDR2 SYDVKM. V was cut by 4 bases and J by 0 bases, with 12 bases left in between. The CDR3 totals 15 residues. DNA for the CDR3: TGTGCCAGCAGTTCGCGGACAGTACCTAACTATGGCTACACCTTC. Its protein product is CASSSRTVPNYGYTF.

This chain uses TRBV11-2 with TRBJ2-7; 10 bases are a match to TRBD1. This CDR3 has 15 amino acids. The ends lost 3 bases at V and 7 bases at J; junction bases unmatched: 9. The germline V gene has CDR1 SGHAT and CDR2 FQNNGV. DNA for the CDR3: TGTGCCAGCAGCTTCACGGGACAGGGGCCTAGTGAGCAGTACTTC. It codes for CASSFTGQGPSEQYF.

The J gene is TRBJ2-1, the V gene TRBV9; 8 bases fit TRBD2. CDR1 and CDR2 from the germline V gene are SGDLS and YYNGEE. The CDR3 is made up of 15 amino acids. V was pared by 0 bases and J by 6 bases, with 5 bases of the junction left unmatched. This chain's CDR3 is CASSVAGGATNEQFF. CDR3 nucleotides: TGTGCCAGCAGCGTAGCCGGGGGGGCCACCAATGAGCAGTTCTTC.

This clone was counted between two and nine times. The rearrangement links TRBV7-3 to TRBJ2-7; D is uncertain. From germline, CDR1 is SGHTA and CDR2 FQGTGA. The CDR3 has 13 residues. V was shortened by 2 bases and J by 6 bases, with 11 bases between the two germline ends. CDR3 residues: CASSLGPSGEQYF. The CDR3 nucleotides are TGTGCCAGCAGCTTAGGTCCTTCGGGCGAGCAGTACTTC.

V gene TRBV7-3 combines with J gene TRBJ2-5; 8 bases agree with TRBD2. CDR1 is SGHTA and CDR2 is FQGTGA in the germline V gene. Trimming cost V 5 bases and J 5 bases; bases outside gene matches: 7. The CDR3 is 14 residues long. The DNA for the CDR3 is TGTGCCAGCAGCGCCCGGGGGGGCGGGGAGACCCAGTACTTC. Amino acids: CASSARGGGETQYF.

The chain is built from TRBV4-2 and TRBJ1-5; weak D call: TRBD1 (6 bases). Germline lookup yields CDR1 LGHNA and CDR2 YNFKEQ. The V end lost 0 bases, the J end lost 4 bases, and 13 bases lay between the germline ends. The CDR3 is made up of 16 amino acids. Here the CDR3 reads CASSQDQGQLNQPQHF. DNA for the CDR3: TGTGCCAGCAGCCAAGATCAGGGGCAGTTAAATCAGCCCCAGCATTTT.

The rearrangement links TRBV30 to TRBJ1-5; D might be TRBD1 (5 bases). V was trimmed by 3 bases and J by 5 bases, leaving 11 bases between them. Germline assignment: CDR1 GTSNPN and CDR2 SVGIG (reference sequence). There are 13 residues in the CDR3. The CDR3 is CAWRVDSYQPQHF. As DNA, the CDR3 is TGTGCCTGGAGGGTCGACAGTTATCAGCCCCAGCATTTT.

This sequence joins TRBV20-1 and TRBJ2-5; 8 positions agree with TRBD1. The CDR3 is 11 residues long. With V trimmed by 5 bases and J by 4 bases, 0 bases remained unmatched. Per the germline V gene, CDR1 is DFQATT and CDR2 is SNEGSKA (reference sequence). CDR3 region: CSAGQGETQYF. The DNA of the CDR3 is TGCAGTGCTGGACAGGGAGAGACCCAGTACTTC.

This chain connects TRBV6-1 to TRBJ2-4; 10 bases match TRBD1. Trimming took 1 base from V and 7 from J; bases not matched to a gene: 1. This CDR3 comprises 14 residues. Germline V gene data show CDR1 as MNHNS and CDR2 as SASEGT. The CDR3 spells CASSEVGQGNIQYF. In DNA, the CDR3 is TGTGCCAGCAGTGAAGTGGGACAGGGGAACATTCAGTACTTC.

Only one count was recorded for this clone. This chain joins TRBV7-6 and TRBJ2-5; the match to TRBD1 covers 8 bases. CDR3 size: 15 residues. The J segment lost 5 bases and the V segment lost 5 bases, leaving 10 bases of the junction unmatched. CDR1 is SGHVS, CDR2 FNYEAQ, per germline. This CDR3 is CASSPRTGSWETQYF. In nucleotides, the CDR3 is TGTGCCAGCAGCCCCCGGACAGGGTCCTGGGAGACCCAGTACTTC. Drawing the rest from reference TRBV7-6 and TRBJ2-5, the complete variable domain is GAGVSQSPRYKVTKRGQDVALRCDPISGHVSLYWYRQALGQGPEFLTYFNYEAQQDKSGLPNDRFSAERPEGSISTLTIQRTEQRDSAMYRCASSPRTGSWETQYFGPGTRLLVL.

This chain joins TRBV9 and TRBJ2-1; maybe TRBD2 (6 bases). The V gene lost 4 bases and the J gene lost 7 bases, with 15 bases spanning the gap. There are 14 residues in the CDR3. Germline CDR1 and CDR2: SGDLS and YYNGEE. DNA of the CDR3: TGTGCCAGCAGCCCTGGAGCAGGGAGGAATGAGCAGTTCTTC. This sequence encodes CASSPGAGRNEQFF. The full variable domain, its missing parts supplied by reference TRBV9 and TRBJ2-1, is DSGVTQTPKHLITATGQRVTLRCSPRSGDLSVYWYQQSLDQGLQFLIQYYNGEERAKGNILERFSAQQFPDLHSELNLSSLELGDSALYFCASSPGAGRNEQFFGPGTRLTVL.

The genes are TRBV11-3 and TRBJ2-1; TRBD2 aligns across 14 bases. CDR1 is SGHNT, CDR2 YENEEA, per germline. This CDR3 has 16 amino acids. The V segment lost 1 base and the J segment 4 bases; nucleotides outside the gene matches: 0. CDR3 in amino acids: CASSLGTSGGYNEQFF. CDR3 nucleotide sequence: TGTGCCAGCAGCTTAGGGACTAGCGGGGGGTACAATGAGCAGTTCTTC.